This is a list of T cell receptor beta chains from one sample in a study of T cell responses to AZD1222 COVID-19 vaccine. TCRdb's table, derived via immunoSEQ multiplex PCR, lists solely in-frame clones and lacks some. The data contain around 95,000 clones, roughly 86% of them seen just once; the ten biggest clones take up around 4.4%. The sample in question was peripheral blood, obtained on day 0 of MenACWY control vaccination. These receptors originate from an adult in good health. Both conserved end residues are trimmed from each CDR3.

TRBJ2-1	TRBV9	ASSPDAGLSYNEQF
TRBJ1-5	TRBV6-4	ASSEERDQPQH
TRBJ1-3	TRBV5-1	ASSLGESSGNTIY
TRBJ2-1	TRBV10-2	ASRLTGYNEQF
TRBJ1-3	TRBV4-3	ASSLDVGGYAGNTIY
TRBJ1-3	TRBV28	ASSWSGNTIY
TRBJ2-1	TRBV7-9	ASSLNRAIYNEQF
TRBJ2-1	TRBV10-3	AISEGDSSNEQF
TRBJ1-1	TRBV19	ASRIARQTEAF
TRBJ2-7	TRBV20-1	SARWVYEQY
TRBJ1-5	TRBV25-1	ASSEGHRRGPQH
TRBJ1-1	TRBV6-5	ASSPHTANTEAF
TRBJ1-1	TRBV24-1	ATSKVNTEAF
TRBJ2-2	TRBV27	ASSLDEGYTGELF
TRBJ1-1	TRBV7-2	ASSLAYAHLGTEAF
TRBJ2-3	TRBV3-1/TRBV3-2	ASSQRRGQGSTDTQY
TRBJ2-2	TRBV6-2/TRBV6-3	ASSYRLPGATGELF
TRBJ1-2	TRBV28	ASIPPGGHHGYT
TRBJ2-1	TRBV6-5	ASSRLAEYNEQF
TRBJ2-3	TRBV9	ASSVQGAWMTTDTQY
TRBJ1-2	TRBV3-1/TRBV3-2	ASSQDLAGSYGYT
TRBJ2-5	TRBV5-1	ASRLSGTAETQY
TRBJ1-5	TRBV29-1	SAVLGDQPQH
TRBJ1-2	TRBV19	ASTRRDREDYGYT
TRBJ2-1	TRBV7-2	ASSYSGSSYNEQF
TRBJ2-3	TRBV27	ASSLTPPWDTQY
TRBJ1-1	TRBV7-2	ASSSSDRGMVEAF
TRBJ2-1	TRBV18	ASSPGTLGEQF
TRBJ2-1	TRBV6-2/TRBV6-3	ASSYFGTSGGNEQF
TRBJ1-2	TRBV5-1	ASSLGQGANYGYT
TRBJ1-1	TRBV5-4	ASSLWTTDEAF
TRBJ1-4	TRBV5-6	ASSLIATNEKLF
TRBJ2-7	TRBV19	ASKGGSDEQY
TRBJ1-4	TRBV4-3	ASSPGQGEKLF
TRBJ1-5	TRBV6-1	ASSERRVSNQPQH
TRBJ1-4	TRBV19	ASQGQTNEKLF
TRBJ1-1	TRBV5-4	ASSARQVYAVGGSGTEAF
TRBJ1-3	TRBV18	ASSPGDGRNTIY
TRBJ2-2	TRBV6-5	ASRSSGALAGELF
TRBJ1-2	TRBV5-4	ASSEFPETASYGYT
TRBJ1-1	TRBV5-1	ASSTDRGLDTEAF
TRBJ1-1	TRBV6-5	ASSLYRNTEAF
TRBJ2-1	TRBV6-2/TRBV6-3	ASSPRGGTSYNEQF
TRBJ1-3	TRBV5-1	ASTDTGAAGNTIY
TRBJ1-1	TRBV7-9	ASSLGPRGASEAF
TRBJ1-5	TRBV15	ATSRGNTGSPQPQH
TRBJ2-7	TRBV19	ASSTTGHGDYEQY
TRBJ1-1	TRBV3-1/TRBV3-2	ASSRQGTANTEAF
TRBJ2-7	TRBV7-2	ASSLGDQGPPYEQY
TRBJ2-3	TRBV27	ASSDYGTSGPDTQY
TRBJ2-2	TRBV2	ASSDRTATGELF
TRBJ1-1	TRBV3-1/TRBV3-2	ASSSTSRNTEAF